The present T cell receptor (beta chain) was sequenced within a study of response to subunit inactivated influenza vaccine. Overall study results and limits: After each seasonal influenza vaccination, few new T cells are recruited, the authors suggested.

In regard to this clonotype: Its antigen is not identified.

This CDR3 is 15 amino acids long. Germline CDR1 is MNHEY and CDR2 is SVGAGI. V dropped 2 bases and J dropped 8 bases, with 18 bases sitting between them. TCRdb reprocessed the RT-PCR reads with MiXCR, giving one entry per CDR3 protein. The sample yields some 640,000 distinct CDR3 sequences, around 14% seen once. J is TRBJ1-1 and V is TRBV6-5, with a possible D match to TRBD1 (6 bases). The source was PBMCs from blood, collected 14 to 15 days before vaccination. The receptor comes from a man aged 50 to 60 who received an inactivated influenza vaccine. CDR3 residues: CASSYGATGMGEAFF. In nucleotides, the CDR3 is TGTGCCAGCAGTTACGGGGCAACAGGGATGGGGGAAGCTTTCTTT.